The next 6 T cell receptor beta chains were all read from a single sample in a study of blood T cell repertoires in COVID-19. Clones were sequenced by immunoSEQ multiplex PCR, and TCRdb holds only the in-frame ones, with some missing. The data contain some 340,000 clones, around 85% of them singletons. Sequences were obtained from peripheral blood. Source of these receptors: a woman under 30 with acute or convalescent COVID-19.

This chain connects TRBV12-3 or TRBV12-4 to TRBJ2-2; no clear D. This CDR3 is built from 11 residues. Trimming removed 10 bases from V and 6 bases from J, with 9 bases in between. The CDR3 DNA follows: TGTGCCATCACATTATCCGGGGAGCTGTTTTTT. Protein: CAITLSGELFF.

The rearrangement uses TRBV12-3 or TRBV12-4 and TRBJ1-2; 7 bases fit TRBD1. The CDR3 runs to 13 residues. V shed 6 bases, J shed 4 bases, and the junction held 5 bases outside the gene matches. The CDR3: CASSYDRVYGYTF. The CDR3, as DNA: TGTGCCAGCAGCTATGACAGGGTCTATGGCTACACCTTC.

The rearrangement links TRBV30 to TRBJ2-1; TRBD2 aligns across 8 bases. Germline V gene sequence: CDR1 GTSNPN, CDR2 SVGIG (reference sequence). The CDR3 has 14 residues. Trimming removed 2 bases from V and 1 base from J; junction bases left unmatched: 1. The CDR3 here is CAWSRGGSYNEQFF. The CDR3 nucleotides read TGTGCCTGGAGTCGGGGGGGGTCCTACAATGAGCAGTTCTTC.

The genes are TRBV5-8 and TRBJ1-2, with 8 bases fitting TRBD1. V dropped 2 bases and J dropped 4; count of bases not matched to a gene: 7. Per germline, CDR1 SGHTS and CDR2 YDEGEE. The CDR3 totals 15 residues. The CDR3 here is CASSLWDRSTYGYTF. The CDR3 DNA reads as TGTGCCAGCAGCTTATGGGACAGGTCTACCTATGGCTACACCTTC.

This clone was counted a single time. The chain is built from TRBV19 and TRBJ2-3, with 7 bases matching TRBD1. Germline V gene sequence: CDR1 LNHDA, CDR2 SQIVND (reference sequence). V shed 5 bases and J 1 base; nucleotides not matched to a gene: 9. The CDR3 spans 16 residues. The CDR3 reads CASSATGERGTDTQYF. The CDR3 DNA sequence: TGTGCCAGTAGTGCCACAGGGGAAAGGGGCACAGATACGCAGTATTTT.

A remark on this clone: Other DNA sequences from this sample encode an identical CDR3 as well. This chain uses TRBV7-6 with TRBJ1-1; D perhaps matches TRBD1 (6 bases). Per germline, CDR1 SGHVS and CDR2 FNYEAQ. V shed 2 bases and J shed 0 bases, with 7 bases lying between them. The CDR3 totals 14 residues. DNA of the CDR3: TGTGCCAGCAGCTTACAGGGGCTGAACACTGAAGCTTTCTTT. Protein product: CASSLQGLNTEAFF.